This TCR beta chain was documented in a study of control samples from healthy donors and cancer patients. CDR1 is GTSNPN and CDR2 is SVGIG in the germline V gene (reference sequence). Unmatched junction bases numbered 5, after V lost 2 bases and J lost 2 bases. The CDR3 is 15 residues long. Profiling relied on immunoSEQ multiplex PCR, and the TCRdb table lists in-frame clones only, not all of them. Altogether 150,000 to 200,000 clones are present, around 94% being singletons, with the ten largest covering more than 1.3%. This chain joins TRBV30 and TRBJ2-7; 11 nucleotides line up with TRBD2. Material: blood. The TCR originated in a man aged 25-45 years in good health. The CDR3 here is CAWSHLAGGAYEQYF. CDR3 nucleotides: TGTGCCTGGAGTCACCTAGCGGGGGGCGCCTACGAGCAGTACTTC.